These T cell receptor beta chains were read from a single sample in a study of shared T cell receptors in the human thymus. TCRdb's copy holds only in-frame clones and misses some; the assay was immunoSEQ multiplex PCR. Altogether 540,000 or so clones are present, 78% being singletons, with the ten largest covering more than 0.01%. These data were also reused for a study on human thymus T cells.

Sequenced sample: thymocytes. The receptors originated from a boy under three years old with a congenital heart defect. CDR3s include the opening cysteine and the closing phenylalanine or tryptophan. Each record gives: D gene, J gene, V gene, clone size, CDR3 protein, CDR3 DNA. The D gene is left open where the match is weak. Size tells how often a clone was seen (once, few, many) or the class of an expanded clone, and some rows leave it out.

TRBD2	TRBJ2-7	TRBV27	NA	CASSLVGRGLAGGKQYF	TGTGCCAGCAGTCTAGTGGGCCGGGGACTAGCGGGAGGGAAGCAGTACTTC
NA	TRBJ2-7	TRBV29-1	NA	CSVVDNTYEQYF	TGCAGCGTCGTTGACAATACCTACGAGCAGTACTTC
TRBD1	TRBJ1-2	TRBV7-9	NA	CASSLSVRTGLNYGYTF	TGTGCCAGCAGCTTGTCCGTCAGGACAGGGCTTAACTATGGCTACACCTTC
NA	TRBJ2-3	TRBV2	NA	CASGGNFQTQYF	TGTGCCAGCGGGGGGAACTTTCAAACGCAGTATTTT
TRBD2	TRBJ2-7	TRBV4-2	NA	CASSSTSGDTEQYF	TGTGCCAGCAGCTCTACTAGCGGGGACACGGAGCAGTACTTC
NA	TRBJ2-7	TRBV25-1	few	CASSECTGHEQYF	TGTGCCAGCAGTGAATGCACAGGGCACGAGCAGTACTTC
TRBD2	TRBJ2-1	TRBV5-1	NA	CASSARTSGRLNEQFF	TGCGCCAGCAGCGCTCGGACTAGCGGGAGGTTGAATGAGCAGTTCTTC
TRBD2	TRBJ2-3	TRBV28	NA	CASTPPSGSGNTQYF	TGTGCCAGCACCCCCCCCAGCGGGAGCGGTAATACGCAGTATTTT
TRBD2	TRBJ2-7	TRBV5-4	once	CASSLAGTSGYEQYF	TGTGCCAGCAGCTTGGCCGGGACTAGCGGTTACGAGCAGTACTTC
NA	TRBJ1-2	TRBV4-1	NA	CASNNRETDGYTF	TGCGCCAGCAATAACAGGGAAACGGATGGCTACACCTTC
TRBD1	TRBJ2-3	TRBV5-1	NA	CASSARDRGADTQYF	TGCGCCAGCAGCGCAAGGGACAGGGGGGCAGATACGCAGTATTTT
NA	TRBJ2-5	TRBV25-1	NA	CASSPNKGYDGTQYF	TGTGCCAGCAGTCCCAACAAGGGGTACGATGGGACCCAGTACTTC
TRBD1	TRBJ1-4	TRBV4-1	NA	CASSNPTQGQGHDNEKLFF	TGCGCCAGCAGCAACCCAACCCAGGGACAGGGGCACGATAATGAAAAACTGTTTTTT
NA	TRBJ2-1	TRBV11-2	NA	CASSLAGSQNEQFF	TGTGCCAGCAGCTTAGCGGGAAGCCAAAATGAGCAGTTCTTC
NA	TRBJ2-3	TRBV10-3	few	CAISDPTRGSTDTQYF	TGTGCCATCAGTGACCCAACTCGGGGAAGCACAGATACGCAGTATTTT
TRBD1	TRBJ1-5	TRBV27	once	CASSSGTGYSNQPQHF	TGTGCCAGCAGTTCCGGGACAGGTTATAGCAATCAGCCCCAGCATTTT
NA	TRBJ1-2	TRBV20-1	NA	CSARGQSDTF	TGCAGTGCTAGAGGGCAGTCCGACACCTTC
TRBD2	TRBJ2-7	TRBV6-5	NA	CASSGRRREAFEQYF	TGTGCCAGCAGTGGCCGACGGCGGGAGGCCTTCGAGCAGTACTTC
TRBD1	TRBJ2-7	TRBV19	NA	CASSIKGQGGYEQYF	TGTGCCAGTAGTATCAAAGGACAGGGAGGCTACGAGCAGTACTTC
NA	TRBJ1-1	TRBV5-1	NA	CASSTLGQNTEAFF	TGCGCCAGCAGCACCCTCGGACAGAACACTGAAGCTTTCTTT
TRBD1	TRBJ2-7	TRBV6-5	NA	CASSPPGQGGQYF	TGTGCCAGCAGTCCGCCGGGACAGGGGGGGCAGTACTTC
NA	TRBJ1-1	TRBV19	NA	CASSIDPPTGRVNTEAFF	TGTGCCAGTAGTATAGATCCCCCGACAGGAAGGGTGAACACTGAAGCTTTCTTT
NA	TRBJ2-2	TRBV10-3	once	CATCGPGELFF	TGTGCCACCTGTGGGCCCGGGGAGCTGTTTTTT
NA	TRBJ1-2	TRBV10-3	NA	CAINGGEGGGRWNYGYTF	TGTGCCATCAATGGGGGGGAGGGGGGCGGCAGGTGGAACTATGGCTACACCTTC
NA	TRBJ2-1	TRBV30	few	CAWKPPRATSSYNEQFF	TGTGCCTGGAAGCCCCCCCGAGCGACCAGCTCCTACAATGAGCAGTTCTTC
TRBD2	TRBJ2-7	TRBV14	NA	CASSHHTAGGPLMYF	TGTGCCAGCAGCCATCATACAGCGGGAGGGCCTCTAATGTACTTC
NA	TRBJ2-1	TRBV18	NA	CASSPRLAHYNEQFF	TGTGCCAGCTCACCACGGCTAGCGCACTACAATGAGCAGTTCTTC
TRBD2	TRBJ2-7	TRBV25-1	NA	CASSELRGRAYEQYF	TGTGCCAGCAGTGAACTCCGCGGGAGGGCTTACGAGCAGTACTTC
TRBD1	TRBJ2-7	TRBV11-2	NA	CASSLIPIKGARQYF	TGTGCCAGCAGCTTAATTCCCATAAAGGGGGCTAGGCAGTACTTC